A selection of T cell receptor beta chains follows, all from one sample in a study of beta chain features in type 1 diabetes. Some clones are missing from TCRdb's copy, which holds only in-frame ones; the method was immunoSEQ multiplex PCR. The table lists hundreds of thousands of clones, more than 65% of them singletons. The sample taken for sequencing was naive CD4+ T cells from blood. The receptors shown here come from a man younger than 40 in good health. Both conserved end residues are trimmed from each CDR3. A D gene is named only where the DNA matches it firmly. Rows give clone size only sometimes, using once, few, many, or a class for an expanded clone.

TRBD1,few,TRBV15,ATSRDPTGEETQY
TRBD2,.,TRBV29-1,SVTGTSGPNTGELF
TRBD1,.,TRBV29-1,SGLGTAREQY
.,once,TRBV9,ATAGEGRRGYT
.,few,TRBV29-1,SVDLLAGETQY
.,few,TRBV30,AWKGLGGTDTQY
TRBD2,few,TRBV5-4,ASSPGTSGKRNEQY
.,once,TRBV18,ASSPGSYEQY
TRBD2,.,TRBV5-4,ASRALAGDIH
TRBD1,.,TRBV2,ASSEATGTDIY
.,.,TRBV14,ASSQDSSGANVLT
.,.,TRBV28,ASSYGPPYEQY
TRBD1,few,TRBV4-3,ASSQTGRETQY
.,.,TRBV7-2,ASSLSTPDTQY
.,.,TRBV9,ASSEGGMKNEQY
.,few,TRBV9,ASSVAPGERETQY
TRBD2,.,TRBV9,ASSVGTSGIWEQY
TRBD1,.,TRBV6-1,ASSDVTGTGGPLH
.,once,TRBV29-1,SVDDRAGNTIY
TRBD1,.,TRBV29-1,SVESPGQAHYEQY
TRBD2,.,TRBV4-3,ASSQDWASSGAKNIQY
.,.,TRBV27,ASSFYRVDEQF
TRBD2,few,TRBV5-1,ASSQATSGTGDTQY
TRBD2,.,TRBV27,ASSSGLAGGGETQY
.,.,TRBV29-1,SVLGGDEQF
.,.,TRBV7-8,ASSLAVLNTGELF
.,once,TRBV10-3,AISENWETQY
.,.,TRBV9,ASSWGYTDTQY
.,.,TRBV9,ASSPDGLGYGYT
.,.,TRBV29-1,SAMGGNYEQY
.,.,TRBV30,AWNNGGGATEAF
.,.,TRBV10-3,AKRRTENTEAF